These T cell receptor beta chains were read from a single sample in a study of early T cells in non-severe SARS-CoV-2 infection. TCRdb recomputed calls from the 5' RACE reads with MiXCR, one row per CDR3 protein. Seen here are around 20,000 distinct CDR3 sequences, about 4% observed once, and the top ten hold roughly 1.6%. The sample consisted of whole blood. Receptors were obtained from an adult who was a healthcare worker with PCR-confirmed SARS-CoV-2 infection or an uninfected control (not recorded which). Each CDR3 is given with its conserved first and last residue. D genes are given only for firm matches. A clone size is listed for some rows: how often the clone was seen (once, few, many), or a class if it is expanded.

cdr3_length	clone_size	v_call	d_call	j_call	cdr3_nt	cdr3_aa
15	many	TRBV5-1	NA	TRBJ2-7	TGCGCCAGCAGCCCACTCGACAGCTCCTCCTACGAGCAGTACTTC	CASSPLDSSSYEQYF
14	many	TRBV6-1	NA	TRBJ2-6	TGTGCCAGCAGTGGAGTCTCTGGGGCCAACGTCCTGACTTTC	CASSGVSGANVLTF
14	few	TRBV4-1	NA	TRBJ1-1	TGCGCCAGCAGCCAAGCCAGCAGGTGGACTGAAGCTTTCTTT	CASSQASRWTEAFF
14	many	TRBV3-1	NA	TRBJ2-7	TGTGCCAGCAGCCCCCGGGGAGCTTTCCACGAGCAGTACTTC	CASSPRGAFHEQYF
17	medium-sized	TRBV7-9	NA	TRBJ2-5	TGTGCCAGCAGCCCCCCACTTCGCCGAGGACTAAGAGAGACCCAGTACTTC	CASSPPLRRGLRETQYF
17	NA	TRBV2	TRBD1	TRBJ2-7	TGTGCCAGCAGCGGATCTTTGGGACAGGTCGACTCCTACGAGCAGTACTTC	CASSGSLGQVDSYEQYF
15	many	TRBV10-3	NA	TRBJ2-3	TGTGCCATCAGTGAGTCCCGGGGGGCGACAGATACGCAGTATTTT	CAISESRGATDTQYF
15	NA	TRBV7-6	TRBD1	TRBJ2-3	TGTGCCAGCACCCCACAGGGGAGTGGGGCAGATACGCAGTATTTT	CASTPQGSGADTQYF
14	many	TRBV7-7	NA	TRBJ2-7	TGTGCTAGCAGCTTAGAGGTCACGTCCTACGAGCAGTACTTC	CASSLEVTSYEQYF
11	many	TRBV6-1	NA	TRBJ1-1	TGCAAAGTAGGGGTCGGCACTGAAGCTTTCTTT	CKVGVGTEAFF
14	NA	TRBV7-9	TRBD2	TRBJ2-2	TGTGCCAGCAGCTCCCGGGGGGGTGCCGGGGAGCTGTTTTTT	CASSSRGGAGELFF
14	few	TRBV5-1	NA	TRBJ1-2	TGCGCCAGCAGCTTGGGCTCACAGGGAACCGGCTACACCTTC	CASSLGSQGTGYTF
16	few	TRBV11-2	NA	TRBJ2-6	TGTGCCAGCACCTTAGAGGGGGAATCTGGGGCCAACGTCCTGACTTTC	CASTLEGESGANVLTF
11	medium-sized	TRBV29-1	NA	TRBJ2-7	TGCAGCGTTGTGCTTTCCTACGAGCAGTACTTC	CSVVLSYEQYF
14	NA	TRBV27	NA	TRBJ2-1	TGTGCCAGCAGTTTGACCAGCGCCTTTCAAGAGCAGTTCTTC	CASSLTSAFQEQFF
12	many	TRBV2	NA	TRBJ1-6	TGTGCCAGCAGGGCGGACCGCTCCCCCCTCCACTTT	CASRADRSPLHF
15	medium-sized	TRBV10-1	NA	TRBJ1-1	TGCGCCAGCAGTGAAGGGGGTATCGATGACACTGAAGCTTTCTTT	CASSEGGIDDTEAFF
13	many	TRBV12-3/TRBV12-4	NA	TRBJ2-7	TGTGCCAGCAGTCCGACTAGAATTGGCGAGCAGTACTTC	CASSPTRIGEQYF
14	many	TRBV30	TRBD1	TRBJ1-4	TGTGCCTGGAGCCCGGGTCAGGGGGGGAAGAAACTGTTTTTT	CAWSPGQGGKKLFF
14	many	TRBV25-1	NA	TRBJ1-4	TGTGCCAGCGGAGAACCGGGTCCTAATGAAAAACTGTTTTTT	CASGEPGPNEKLFF
16	many	TRBV20-1	NA	TRBJ1-2	TGCAGTGCTAGGGATCCCCGTCCGGGCGTAGACTATGGCTACACCTTC	CSARDPRPGVDYGYTF
14	many	TRBV3-1	NA	TRBJ1-4	TGTGCCAGCAGCCCGACAGCAACTAATGAAAAACTGTTTTTT	CASSPTATNEKLFF
19	few	TRBV4-3	TRBD2	TRBJ2-7	TGCGCCAGCAGCCAAGAGTTTGCGGCTAGCGGGGCGGTGAACTACGAGCAGTACTTC	CASSQEFAASGAVNYEQYF
14	NA	TRBV5-1	TRBD1	TRBJ2-7	TGCGCCAGCAGCTACGGACAGGGGGCAAGCGAGCAGTACTTC	CASSYGQGASEQYF
14	many	TRBV6-6	NA	TRBJ1-6	TGTGCCAGCAGTTACTCGAGATTATCCTCACCCCTCCACTTT	CASSYSRLSSPLHF
15	many	TRBV29-1	NA	TRBJ2-2	TGCAGCATATTGGCCGGACAGCCGAAAACCGGGGAGCTGTTTTTT	CSILAGQPKTGELFF
15	medium-sized	TRBV5-1	NA	TRBJ1-2	TGCGCCAGCCGGGCGATGATGAGTACTAACTATGGCTACACCTTC	CASRAMMSTNYGYTF